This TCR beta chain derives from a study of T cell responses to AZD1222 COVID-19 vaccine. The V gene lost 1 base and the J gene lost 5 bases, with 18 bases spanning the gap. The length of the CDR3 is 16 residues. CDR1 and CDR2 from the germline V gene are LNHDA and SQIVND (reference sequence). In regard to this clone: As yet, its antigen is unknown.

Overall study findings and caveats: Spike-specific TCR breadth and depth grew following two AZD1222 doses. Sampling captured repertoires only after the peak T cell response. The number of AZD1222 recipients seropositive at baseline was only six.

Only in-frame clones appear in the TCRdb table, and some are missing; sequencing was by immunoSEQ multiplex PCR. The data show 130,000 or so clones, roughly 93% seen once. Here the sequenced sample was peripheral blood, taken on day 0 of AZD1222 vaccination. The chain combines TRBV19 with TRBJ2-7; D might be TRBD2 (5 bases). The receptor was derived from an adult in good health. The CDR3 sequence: CASSIGPPDWSDEQYF. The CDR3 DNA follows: TGTGCCAGTAGTATAGGTCCCCCGGACTGGTCAGACGAGCAGTACTTC.